The 28 T cell receptor beta chains in this list originate from one sample, sequenced in a study of technical replicates of blood from a handful of donors. Here immunoSEQ multiplex PCR was the method, and the copy in TCRdb shows in-frame clones only, minus some. The sample has over 70,000 clones; just under 95% are singletons. Sequencing used T cells isolated from PBMCs. The receptors originated from a human donor in good health.

This rearrangement joins TRBV6-1 to TRBJ1-1, with D possibly matching TRBD1 (5 bases). V lost 5 bases and J 4 bases, leaving 14 bases between the germline ends. The CDR3 consists of 14 residues. CDR1 and CDR2 (germline): MNHNS, SASEGT. The CDR3 bases are TGTGCCAGCAGTCTTTATATGGGGCGCACTGAAGCTTTCTTT. Residues: CASSLYMGRTEAFF.

The chain uses TRBV7-8 and TRBJ2-1; the match to TRBD2 covers 14 bases. Per the germline V gene, CDR1 is SGHVS and CDR2 is FQNEAQ. The CDR3 covers 16 residues. The V segment lost 0 bases and the J segment 7 bases; nucleotides outside the gene matches: 2. The CDR3 region has the DNA TGTGCCAGCAGCTTAGCCGGGACTAGCGGGAGTAATGAGCAGTTCTTC. The encoded protein is CASSLAGTSGSNEQFF.

To note about this clone: Different DNA sequences within this sample yield the same CDR3. The V call is TRBV10-3, the J call TRBJ1-1; TRBD1 is a possible D gene (5 bases). The CDR3 has 13 amino acids. Trimming left V 4 bases short and J 1 base short, with 7 bases between. Germline V gene lookup returns CDR1 ENHRY and CDR2 SYGVKD. The CDR3, as DNA: TGTGCCATCAGTGTAACAGGGAACACTGAAGCTTTCTTT. Protein product: CAISVTGNTEAFF.

The chain employs TRBV28 and TRBJ2-1; 11 positions agree with TRBD2. CDR3 size: 15 residues. Trimming cost V 4 bases and J 8 bases; bases outside gene matches: 7. Germline assignment: CDR1 MDHEN and CDR2 SYDVKM. CDR3 sequence reads: CASSWLSSGRYEQFF. CDR3 DNA sequence: TGTGCCAGCAGTTGGCTTTCTAGCGGGAGGTATGAGCAGTTCTTC.

This clone was seen only once. This rearrangement joins TRBV19 to TRBJ1-5; D is undetermined. The CDR3 sequence is 15 residues long. V lost 3 bases and J 6 bases, leaving 15 bases between the germline ends. Germline V lookup: CDR1 LNHDA, CDR2 SQIVND (reference sequence). The CDR3 sequence is CASSILGYEGQPQHF. The DNA of the CDR3 is TGTGCCAGTAGTATCCTAGGGTATGAGGGTCAGCCCCAGCATTTT.

The chain combines TRBV7-6 with TRBJ2-7, with D possibly TRBD1 on 5 matching bases. Looked up from germline, CDR1 is SGHVS and CDR2 is FNYEAQ. Trimming stripped 2 bases from V and 4 bases from J, with 12 bases between. This CDR3 has 14 residues. CDR3 in DNA: TGTGCCAGCAGCTTAAGACAGCTTTCATACGAGCAGTACTTC. Translating gives CASSLRQLSYEQYF.

The V call is TRBV9, the J call TRBJ2-7; 11 nucleotides agree with TRBD2. The germline CDR1 and CDR2 sequences are SGDLS and YYNGEE. The V gene end was trimmed by 0 bases and the J gene end by 5 bases; junction bases not matched to a gene: 10. The CDR3 sequence is 17 residues long. The CDR3 bases are TGTGCCAGCAGCGTAGGCCATGGTAGCGGGAGGGCCGACGAGCAGTACTTC. It codes for CASSVGHGSGRADEQYF.

CDR3 sequence (DNA): TGTGCCAGCAGCCGAGCGGGGGACTACAATGAGCAGTTCTTC. It codes for CASSRAGDYNEQFF. The chain is built from TRBV7-9 and TRBJ2-1; 8 positions agree with TRBD2. With V trimmed by 5 bases and J by 3 bases, 3 bases remained unmatched. The CDR3 is 14 amino acids. Germline CDR1 SEHNR, CDR2 FQNEAQ (reference sequence).

V is TRBV2 and J is TRBJ2-2; 12 bases align to TRBD2. J lost 4 bases, V lost 6 bases, and 6 bases had no gene match. Germline V gives CDR1 SNHLY, CDR2 FYNNEI. There are 16 residues in the CDR3. The CDR3 DNA reads as TGTGCCAGCAGATCTCAACTAGCGGGAGGCACCGGGGAGCTGTTTTTT. It specifies CASRSQLAGGTGELFF.

CDR3 protein: CASSRQTTGELFF. DNA for the CDR3: TGCGCCAGCAGTCGACAGACCACCGGGGAGCTGTTTTTT. The chain is built from TRBV10-1 and TRBJ2-2; possible D gene TRBD1, 5 bases. CDR3 size: 13 residues. V was shortened by 5 bases and J by 4 bases, with 8 bases between the two germline ends. Germline V gene lookup returns CDR1 WNHNN and CDR2 SYGVQD (reference sequence).

V usage is TRBV30 and J usage is TRBJ2-7; 12 bases align to TRBD1. Germline V gives CDR1 GTSNPN, CDR2 SVGIG (reference sequence). V shed 8 bases, J shed 3 bases, and the junction held 8 bases outside the gene matches. CDR3 length equals 14 residues. CDR3 region: CAGRGQGARYEQYF. The CDR3 bases are TGTGCCGGGCGGGGACAGGGGGCTCGCTACGAGCAGTACTTC.

Here the CDR3 reads CASRGQGSKGYTF. In DNA, the CDR3 is TGTGCCAGCAGGGGACAGGGTTCGAAAGGCTACACCTTC. The chain joins TRBV21-1 to TRBJ1-2; the table's D call of TRBD1 was not tested on the DNA. TRBV21-1 is shown as a pseudogene. The CDR3 has 13 residues.

The chain recombines TRBV9 with TRBJ2-7; 10 bases match TRBD2. Trimming removed 1 base from V and 4 bases from J; junction bases left unmatched: 5. CDR3 length: 15 amino acids. Germline values: CDR1 SGDLS, CDR2 YYNGEE. CDR3 DNA sequence: TGTGCCAGCAGCGTAACCGGGACTAGCGTTTACGAGCAGTACTTC. Amino acid sequence: CASSVTGTSVYEQYF.

This clone has a single count. This sequence joins TRBV11-1 and TRBJ2-1; a possible D gene is TRBD2 (6 bases). Between the trimmed V and J ends, which lost 5 bases and 4 bases, there was a span of 12 bases. The CDR3 loop spans 14 amino acids. CDR1 and CDR2 from the germline V gene are SGHAT and FQDESV (reference sequence). As DNA, the CDR3 is TGTGCCAGCAGCGCGGGACTCGAATACAATGAGCAGTTCTTC. Protein: CASSAGLEYNEQFF.

In DNA form, the CDR3 reads TGTGCCTGGACTAGCGGGGGTGAGCAGTTCTTC. Residues: CAWTSGGEQFF. This chain connects TRBV30 to TRBJ2-1; 10 nucleotides line up with TRBD2. The V gene end was trimmed by 4 bases and the J gene end by 9 bases; junction bases not matched to a gene: 0. Germline CDR1 GTSNPN, CDR2 SVGIG (reference sequence). There are 11 residues in the CDR3. Combining the CDR3 with reference TRBV30 and TRBJ2-1 gives the whole variable domain SQTIHQWPATLVQPVGSPLSLECTVEGTSNPNLYWYRQAAGRGLQLLFYSVGIGQISSEVPQNLSASRPQDRQFILSSKKLLLSDSGFYLCAWTSGGEQFFGPGTRLTVL.

The V call is TRBV7-8, the J call TRBJ1-1; no reliable D call. Germline CDR1 is SGHVS and CDR2 is FQNEAQ. CDR3 length equals 12 residues. Trimming removed 2 bases from V and 8 bases from J, with 9 bases in between. This CDR3 reads CASSLIAWEAFF. CDR3 nucleotides: TGTGCCAGCAGCTTAATAGCTTGGGAAGCTTTCTTT.

The gene calls are TRBV19 and TRBJ2-7; TRBD2 matches 12 bases. CDR3 size: 13 residues. Germline V gene sequence: CDR1 LNHDA, CDR2 SQIVND (reference sequence). V was pared by 4 bases and J by 7 bases, with 2 bases of the junction left unmatched. The CDR3, as DNA: TGTGCCAGTAGTACTAGCGGGAGGGGTGAGCAGTACTTC. The encoded protein is CASSTSGRGEQYF.

The V gene is TRBV30, the J gene TRBJ1-3; weak D call: TRBD1 (6 bases). Germline V CDR1 and CDR2: GTSNPN, SVGIG (reference sequence). This CDR3 contains 13 residues. V shed 4 bases and J shed 5 bases, with 12 bases lying between them. As DNA, the CDR3 is TGTGCCTGGACTGGGGGCCGCCGAAACACCATATATTTT. Protein: CAWTGGRRNTIYF.

This rearrangement joins TRBV5-1 to TRBJ1-2; 8 nucleotides line up with TRBD1. The CDR3 has 14 residues. J lost 2 bases, V lost 4 bases, and 4 bases had no gene match. Germline lookup yields CDR1 SGHRS and CDR2 YFSETQ. The CDR3 region is CASSLGQVNYGYTF. CDR3 sequence (DNA): TGCGCCAGCAGCCTGGGACAGGTGAACTATGGCTACACCTTC. The complete variable domain, with remaining parts taken from reference TRBV5-1 and TRBJ1-2, reads KAGVTQTPRYLIKTRGQQVTLSCSPISGHRSVSWYQQTPGQGLQFLFEYFSETQRNKGNFPGRFSGRQFSNSRSEMNVSTLELGDSALYLCASSLGQVNYGYTFGSGTRLTVV.

The chain carries TRBV6-1 and TRBJ1-1; the match to TRBD1 covers 9 bases. Germline values: CDR1 MNHNS, CDR2 SASEGT. This CDR3 is built from 15 residues. Trimming removed 8 bases from V and 4 bases from J; junction bases left unmatched: 11. The CDR3 DNA is TGTGCCAGCTTACCGGGACAGGGCTTTTTCACTGAAGCTTTCTTT. Translated, it gives CASLPGQGFFTEAFF.

The J gene is TRBJ1-5, the V gene TRBV2, with 11 positions matching TRBD1. The ends lost 8 bases at V and 9 bases at J; junction bases unmatched: 12. Germline CDR1 SNHLY, CDR2 FYNNEI. The CDR3 consists of 15 residues. CDR3 protein: CASSLLWTGGPPQHF. The CDR3 DNA reads TGTGCCAGCTCCCTCCTCTGGACAGGGGGCCCGCCCCAGCATTTT.

This clone was counted a single time. This chain connects TRBV7-3 to TRBJ2-3; 15 positions match TRBD2. Trimming cost V 5 bases and J 6 bases; bases outside gene matches: 18. CDR1 SGHTA and CDR2 FQGTGA come from the germline V gene. CDR3 size: 20 residues. This CDR3 reads CASSPGRAEGLAGGADTQYF. As DNA, the CDR3 is TGTGCCAGCAGCCCTGGGCGTGCGGAGGGACTAGCGGGAGGAGCTGATACGCAGTATTTT.

The J gene is TRBJ2-7, the V gene TRBV4-2; D may be TRBD1 (5 bases). The germline CDR1 and CDR2 sequences are LGHNA and YNFKEQ. The V gene lost 0 bases and the J gene lost 1 base, with 10 bases spanning the gap. The CDR3 sequence is 15 residues long. This CDR3 is CASSQEIQASYEQYF. CDR3 in DNA: TGTGCCAGCAGCCAAGAAATACAGGCTTCCTACGAGCAGTACTTC.

The chain recombines TRBV2 with TRBJ1-2, with TRBD1 as a possible D gene (6 bases). Trimming removed 7 bases from V and 2 bases from J, with 17 bases in between. The germline V gene has CDR1 SNHLY and CDR2 FYNNEI. This CDR3 contains 15 residues. This CDR3 is CASITRGLENYGYTF. As DNA, the CDR3 is TGTGCCAGCATTACCAGGGGATTAGAAAACTATGGCTACACCTTC.

This clone was counted once. The chain is built from TRBV5-8 and TRBJ2-7; TRBD1 agrees at 7 bases. The CDR3 extends over 12 amino acids. V dropped 4 bases and J dropped 3; count of bases not matched to a gene: 1. Germline V gene lookup returns CDR1 SGHTS and CDR2 YDEGEE. CDR3 nucleotide sequence: TGTGCCAGCAGCGGGACAGTCTACGAGCAGTACTTC. Its protein product is CASSGTVYEQYF.

The genes are TRBV5-5 and TRBJ2-7, with D tentatively TRBD1 (7 bases). Germline-derived CDR1 and CDR2 are SGHKS and YYEKEE (reference sequence). V lost 0 bases and J 2 bases, leaving 12 bases between the germline ends. The CDR3 runs to 15 residues. The CDR3 DNA follows: TGTGCCAGCAGCTTGGTTGCCAGGGGGGCCTACGAGCAGTACTTC. Amino acid sequence: CASSLVARGAYEQYF.

This rearrangement joins TRBV11-2 to TRBJ2-7, with TRBD1 matching over 7 bases. The ends lost 8 bases at V and 2 bases at J; junction bases unmatched: 9. The CDR3 extends over 14 amino acids. Germline V lookup: CDR1 SGHAT, CDR2 FQNNGV. DNA of the CDR3: TGTGCCAGCTCTAGGGGGCAGGTAACCTACGAGCAGTACTTC. This encodes CASSRGQVTYEQYF.

The chain uses TRBV20-1 and TRBJ2-5; D unclear. The CDR3 sequence is 11 residues long. The V gene lost 2 bases and the J gene lost 5 bases, with 6 bases spanning the gap. Germline V lookup: CDR1 DFQATT, CDR2 SNEGSKA (reference sequence). CDR3 nucleotides: TGCAGTGCTAGAAGCGAGGAGACCCAGTACTTC. Residues: CSARSEETQYF.